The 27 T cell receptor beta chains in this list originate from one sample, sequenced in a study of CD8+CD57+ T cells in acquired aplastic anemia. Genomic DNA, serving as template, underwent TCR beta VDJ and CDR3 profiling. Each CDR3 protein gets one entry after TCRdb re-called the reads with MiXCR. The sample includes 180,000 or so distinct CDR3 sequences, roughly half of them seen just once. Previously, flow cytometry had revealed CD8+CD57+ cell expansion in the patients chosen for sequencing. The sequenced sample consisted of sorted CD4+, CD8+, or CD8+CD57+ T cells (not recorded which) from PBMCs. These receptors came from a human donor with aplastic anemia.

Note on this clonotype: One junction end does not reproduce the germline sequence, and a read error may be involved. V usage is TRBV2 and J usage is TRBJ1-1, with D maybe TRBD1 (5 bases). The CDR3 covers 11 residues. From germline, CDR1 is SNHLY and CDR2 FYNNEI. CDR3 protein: CASRMDTEVFF. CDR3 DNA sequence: TGTGCCAGCCGGATGGACACTGAAGTTTTCTTT. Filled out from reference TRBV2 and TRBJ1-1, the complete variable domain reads EPEVTQTPSHQVTQMGQEVILRCVPISNHLYFYWYRQILGQKVEFLVSFYNNEISEKSEIFDDQFSVERPDGSNFTLKIRSTKLEDSAMYFCASRMDTEVFFGQGTRLTVV.

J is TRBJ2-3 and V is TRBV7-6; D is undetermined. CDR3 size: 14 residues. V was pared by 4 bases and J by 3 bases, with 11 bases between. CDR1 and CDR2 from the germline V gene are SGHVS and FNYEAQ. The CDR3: CASSSEFRTDTQYF. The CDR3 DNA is TGTGCCAGCAGCTCGGAATTCCGAACAGATACGCAGTATTTT.

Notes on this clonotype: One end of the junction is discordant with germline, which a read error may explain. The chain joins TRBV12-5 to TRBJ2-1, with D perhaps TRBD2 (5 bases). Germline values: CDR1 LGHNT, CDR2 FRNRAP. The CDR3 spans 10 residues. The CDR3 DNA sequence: TGTGCTAGTGGTTTGGTACCTAGCATCTTC. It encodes CASGLVPSIF.

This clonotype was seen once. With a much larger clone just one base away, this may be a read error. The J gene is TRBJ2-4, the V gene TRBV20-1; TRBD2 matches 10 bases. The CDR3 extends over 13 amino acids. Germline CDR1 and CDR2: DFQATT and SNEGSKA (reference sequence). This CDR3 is CSARSGRVGIRYF. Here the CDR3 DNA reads TGCAGTGCTAGGAGCGGGAGGGTAGGCATTCGGTACTTC.

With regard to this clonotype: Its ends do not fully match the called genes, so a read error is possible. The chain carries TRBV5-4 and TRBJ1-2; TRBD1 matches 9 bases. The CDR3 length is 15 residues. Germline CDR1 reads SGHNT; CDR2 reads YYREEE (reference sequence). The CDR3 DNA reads TGTGCCAGCAGCCCGCAGGACAGGGGCGGCTATGGCTGCACCTTC. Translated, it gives CASSPQDRGGYGCTF.

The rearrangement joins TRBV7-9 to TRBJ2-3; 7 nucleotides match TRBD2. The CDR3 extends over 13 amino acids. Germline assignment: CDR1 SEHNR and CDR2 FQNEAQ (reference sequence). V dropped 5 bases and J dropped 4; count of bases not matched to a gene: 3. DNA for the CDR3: TGTGCCAGCAGCGGGAGGGAGGCAGATACGCAGTATTTT. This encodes CASSGREADTQYF. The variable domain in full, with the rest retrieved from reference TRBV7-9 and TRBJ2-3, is DTGVSQNPRHKITKRGQNVTFRCDPISEHNRLYWYRQTLGQGPEFLTYFQNEAQLEKSRLLSDRFSAERPKGSFSTLEIQRTEQGDSAMYLCASSGREADTQYFGPGTRLTVL.

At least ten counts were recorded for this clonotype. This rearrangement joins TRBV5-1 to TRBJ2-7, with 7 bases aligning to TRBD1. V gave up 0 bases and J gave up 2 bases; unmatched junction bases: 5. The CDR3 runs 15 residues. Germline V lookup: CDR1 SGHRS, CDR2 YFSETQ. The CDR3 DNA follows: TGCGCCAGCAGCTTGGAGCCGGGACAGACCTACGAGCAGTACTTC. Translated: CASSLEPGQTYEQYF.

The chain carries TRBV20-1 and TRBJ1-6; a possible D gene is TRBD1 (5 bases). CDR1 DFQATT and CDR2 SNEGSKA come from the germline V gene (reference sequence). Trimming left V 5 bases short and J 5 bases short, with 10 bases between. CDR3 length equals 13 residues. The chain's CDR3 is CSAAQGDNSPLHF. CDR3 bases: TGCAGTGCTGCCCAAGGGGATAATTCACCCCTCCACTTT.

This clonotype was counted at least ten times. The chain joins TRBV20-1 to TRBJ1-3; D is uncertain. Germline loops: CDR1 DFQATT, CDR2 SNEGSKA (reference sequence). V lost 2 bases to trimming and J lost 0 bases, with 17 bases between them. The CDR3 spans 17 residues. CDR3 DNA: TGCAGTGCTAGATTAGCGTCCCGGAGACTCTCTGGAAACACCATATATTTT. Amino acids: CSARLASRRLSGNTIYF.

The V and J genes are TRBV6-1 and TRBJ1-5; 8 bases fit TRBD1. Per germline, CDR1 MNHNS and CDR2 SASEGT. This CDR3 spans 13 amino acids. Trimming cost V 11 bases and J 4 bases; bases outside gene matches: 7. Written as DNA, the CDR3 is TGTGCCGTCTCTCAGGGGGCGAATCAGCCCCAGCATTTT. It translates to CAVSQGANQPQHF.

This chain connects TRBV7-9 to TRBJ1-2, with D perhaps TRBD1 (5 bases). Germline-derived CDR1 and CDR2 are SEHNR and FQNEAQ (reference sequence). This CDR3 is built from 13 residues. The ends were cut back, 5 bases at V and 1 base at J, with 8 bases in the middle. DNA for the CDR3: TGTGCCAGCAGCGCAGGGCTTAACTATGGCTACACCTTC. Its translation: CASSAGLNYGYTF.

CDR3 nucleotides: TGTGCCAGCAGCTTCCTCAAGGGCGAGCAGTACTTC. Translated, it gives CASSFLKGEQYF. This rearrangement joins TRBV7-9 to TRBJ2-7, with D uncertain. CDR1 is SEHNR, CDR2 FQNEAQ, per germline (reference sequence). CDR3 length: 12 amino acids. V lost 3 bases to trimming and J lost 6 bases, with 9 bases between them.

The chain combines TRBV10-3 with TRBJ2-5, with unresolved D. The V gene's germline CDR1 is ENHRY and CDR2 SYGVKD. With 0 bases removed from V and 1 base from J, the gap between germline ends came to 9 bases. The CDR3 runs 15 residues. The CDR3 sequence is CAISESGLLQETQYF. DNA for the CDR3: TGTGCCATCAGTGAGTCTGGGCTACTCCAAGAGACCCAGTACTTC.

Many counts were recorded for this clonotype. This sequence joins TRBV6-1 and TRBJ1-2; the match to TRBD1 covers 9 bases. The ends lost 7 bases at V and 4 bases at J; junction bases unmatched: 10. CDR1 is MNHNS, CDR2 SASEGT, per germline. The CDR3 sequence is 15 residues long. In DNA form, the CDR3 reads TGTGCCAGCACCCGAACGGGACAGGGAACCTATGGCTACACCTTC. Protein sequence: CASTRTGQGTYGYTF.

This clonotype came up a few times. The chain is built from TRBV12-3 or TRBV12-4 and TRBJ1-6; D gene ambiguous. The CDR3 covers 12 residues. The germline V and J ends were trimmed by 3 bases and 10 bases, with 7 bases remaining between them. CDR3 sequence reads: CASSFRVSPLHF. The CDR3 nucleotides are TGTGCCAGCAGTTTCAGAGTCTCACCCCTCCACTTT.

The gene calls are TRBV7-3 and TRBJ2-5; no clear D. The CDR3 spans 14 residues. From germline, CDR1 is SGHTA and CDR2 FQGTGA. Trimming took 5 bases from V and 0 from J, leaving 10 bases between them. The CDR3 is CASSPRNNQETQYF. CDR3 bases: TGTGCCAGCAGCCCCCGGAACAACCAAGAGACCCAGTACTTC.

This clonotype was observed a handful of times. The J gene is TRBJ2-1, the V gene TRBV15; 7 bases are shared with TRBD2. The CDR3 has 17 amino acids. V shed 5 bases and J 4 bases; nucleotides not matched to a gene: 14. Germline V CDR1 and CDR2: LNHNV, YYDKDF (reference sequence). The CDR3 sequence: CATSSLLAGVQYNEQFF. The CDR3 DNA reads TGTGCCACCAGCTCCCTATTGGCGGGGGTACAGTACAATGAGCAGTTCTTC.

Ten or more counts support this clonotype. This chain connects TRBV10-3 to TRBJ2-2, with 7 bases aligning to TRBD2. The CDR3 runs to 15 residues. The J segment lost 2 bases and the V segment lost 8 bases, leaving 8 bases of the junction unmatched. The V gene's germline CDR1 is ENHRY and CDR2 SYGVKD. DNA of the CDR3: TGTGCCATCGATAGCGGGTCCCGAAACACCGGGGAGCTGTTTTTT. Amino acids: CAIDSGSRNTGELFF.

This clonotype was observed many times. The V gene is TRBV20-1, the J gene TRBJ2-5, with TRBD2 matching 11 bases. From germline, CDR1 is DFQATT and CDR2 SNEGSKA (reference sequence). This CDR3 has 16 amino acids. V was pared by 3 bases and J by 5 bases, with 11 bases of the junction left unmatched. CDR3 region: CSASWLAGGVRETQYF. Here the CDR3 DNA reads TGCAGTGCTAGCTGGCTAGCGGGGGGTGTACGGGAGACCCAGTACTTC.

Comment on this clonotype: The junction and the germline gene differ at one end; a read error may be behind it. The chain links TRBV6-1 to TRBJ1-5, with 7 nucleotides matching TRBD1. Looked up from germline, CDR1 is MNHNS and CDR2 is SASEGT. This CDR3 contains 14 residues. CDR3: CASSEVGGQVRQHF. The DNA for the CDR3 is TGTGCCAGTAGTGAAGTAGGCGGACAGGTGCGCCAGCATTTT.

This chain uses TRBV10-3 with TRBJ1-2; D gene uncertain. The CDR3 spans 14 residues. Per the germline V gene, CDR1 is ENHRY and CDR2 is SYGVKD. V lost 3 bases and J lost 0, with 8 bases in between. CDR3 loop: CAISDEAANYGYTF. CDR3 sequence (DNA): TGTGCCATCAGTGACGAGGCAGCTAACTATGGCTACACCTTC.

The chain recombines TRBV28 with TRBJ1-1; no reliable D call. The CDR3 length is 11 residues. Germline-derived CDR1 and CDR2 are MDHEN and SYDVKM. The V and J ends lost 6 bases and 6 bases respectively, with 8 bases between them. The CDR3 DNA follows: TGTGCCAGCAGATATCCCCCTGAAGCTTTCTTT. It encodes CASRYPPEAFF. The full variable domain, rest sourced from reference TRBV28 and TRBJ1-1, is DVKVTQSSRYLVKRTGEKVFLECVQDMDHENMFWYRQDPGLGLRLIYFSYDVKMKEKGDIPEGYSVSREKKERFSLILESASTNQTSMYLCASRYPPEAFFGQGTRLTVV.

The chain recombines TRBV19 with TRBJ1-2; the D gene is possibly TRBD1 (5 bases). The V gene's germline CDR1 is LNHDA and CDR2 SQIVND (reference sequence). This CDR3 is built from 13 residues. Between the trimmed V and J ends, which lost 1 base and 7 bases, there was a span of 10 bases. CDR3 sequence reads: CASSIGGVVGYTF. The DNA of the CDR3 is TGTGCCAGTAGTATAGGGGGCGTAGTTGGCTACACCTTC.

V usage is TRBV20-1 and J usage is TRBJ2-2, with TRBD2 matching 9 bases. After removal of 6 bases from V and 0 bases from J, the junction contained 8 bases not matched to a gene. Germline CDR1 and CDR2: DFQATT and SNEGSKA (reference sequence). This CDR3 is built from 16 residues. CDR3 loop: CSASSSGGSNTGELFF. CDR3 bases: TGCAGTGCGAGTTCGAGCGGGGGGTCGAACACCGGGGAGCTGTTTTTT.

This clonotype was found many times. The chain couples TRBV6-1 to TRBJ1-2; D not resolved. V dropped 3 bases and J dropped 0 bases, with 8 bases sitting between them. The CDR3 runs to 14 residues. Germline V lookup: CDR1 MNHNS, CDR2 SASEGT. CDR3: CASSEAGANYGYTF. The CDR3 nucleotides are TGTGCCAGCAGTGAGGCGGGAGCTAACTATGGCTACACCTTC.

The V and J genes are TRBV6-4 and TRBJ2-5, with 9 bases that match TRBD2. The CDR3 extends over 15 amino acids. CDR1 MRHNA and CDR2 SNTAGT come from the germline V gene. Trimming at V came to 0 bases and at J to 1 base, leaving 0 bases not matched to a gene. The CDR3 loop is CASSDSSGGQETQYF. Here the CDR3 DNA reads TGTGCCAGCAGTGACTCTAGCGGGGGCCAAGAGACCCAGTACTTC.

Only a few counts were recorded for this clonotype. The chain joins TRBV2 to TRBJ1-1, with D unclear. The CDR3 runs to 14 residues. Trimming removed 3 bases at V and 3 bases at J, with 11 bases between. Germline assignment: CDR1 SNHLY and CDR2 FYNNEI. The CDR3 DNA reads TGTGCCAGCAGTGACTATGGACCCGACACTGAAGCTTTCTTT. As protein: CASSDYGPDTEAFF.